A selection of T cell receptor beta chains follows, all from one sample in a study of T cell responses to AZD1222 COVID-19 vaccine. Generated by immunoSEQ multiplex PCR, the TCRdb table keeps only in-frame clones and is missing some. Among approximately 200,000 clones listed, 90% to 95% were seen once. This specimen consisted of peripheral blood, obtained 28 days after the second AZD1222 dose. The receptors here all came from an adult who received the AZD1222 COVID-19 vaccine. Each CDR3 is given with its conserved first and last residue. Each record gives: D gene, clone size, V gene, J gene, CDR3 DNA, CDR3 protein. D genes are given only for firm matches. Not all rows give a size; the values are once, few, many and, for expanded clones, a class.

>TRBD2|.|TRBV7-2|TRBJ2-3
TGTGCCAGCAGTCCAAGCGGGGTAGGAACAGATACGCAGTATTTT
CASSPSGVGTDTQYF
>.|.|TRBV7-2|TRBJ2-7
TGTGCCAGCAGCGCTCAGGGGTTCCACGAGCAGTACTTC
CASSAQGFHEQYF
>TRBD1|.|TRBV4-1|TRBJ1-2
TGCGCCAGCAGCCATCTCCGCGACAGGGGTAACTATGGCTACACCTTC
CASSHLRDRGNYGYTF
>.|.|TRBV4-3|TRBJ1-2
TGCGCCAGCAGCCAAGGGAAGCAGCCCCTGATCACGTATGGCTACACCTTC
CASSQGKQPLITYGYTF
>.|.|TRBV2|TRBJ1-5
TGTGCCAGCACCCCCCCCGGGCGGTTGGATAGCAATCAGCCCCAGCATTTT
CASTPPGRLDSNQPQHF
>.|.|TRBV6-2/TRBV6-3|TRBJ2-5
TGTGCCAGCAGTCCCGGACGGATCGTGCCTGGGGAGACCCAGTACTTC
CASSPGRIVPGETQYF
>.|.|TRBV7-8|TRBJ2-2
TGTGCCAGCACCCCGCTGGGGAAAGTGAACACCGGGGAGCTGTTTTTT
CASTPLGKVNTGELFF
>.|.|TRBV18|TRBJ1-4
TGTGCCAGCTCACAGGGAAATGAAAAACTGTTTTTT
CASSQGNEKLFF
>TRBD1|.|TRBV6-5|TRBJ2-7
TGTGCCAGCAGTTACTCGGGGACAGGGGAAACCTACGAGCAGTACTTC
CASSYSGTGETYEQYF
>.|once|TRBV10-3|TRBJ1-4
TGTGCCAGCGGGTGGGAGGATGAAAAACTGTTTTTT
CASGWEDEKLFF
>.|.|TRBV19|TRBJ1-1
TGTGCCAGTAGTATAGCAGGGGTACCCGACAGGCGGACTGAAGCTTTCTTT
CASSIAGVPDRRTEAFF
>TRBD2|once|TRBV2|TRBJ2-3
TGTGCCAGCAGGACGGGGGGGGCCGCAGATACGCAGTATTTT
CASRTGGAADTQYF
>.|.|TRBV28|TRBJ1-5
TGTGCCAGCAGTTTACCCAGGGTGGGTCAGCCCCAGCATTTT
CASSLPRVGQPQHF
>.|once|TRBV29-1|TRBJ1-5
TGCAGCGTTGGAGACGGACTAGTCGGCAATCAGCCCCAGCATTTT
CSVGDGLVGNQPQHF
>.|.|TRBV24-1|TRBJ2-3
TGTGCCACCAGTGATCTTGCAACCCCTAGCACAGATACGCAGTATTTT
CATSDLATPSTDTQYF
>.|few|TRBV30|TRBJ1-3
TGTGCCTGGAGTAGCCGCAGCACATCTGGAAACACCATATATTTT
CAWSSRSTSGNTIYF
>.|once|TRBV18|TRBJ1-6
TGTGCCAGCTCAACACAGAGGCCTAATTCACCCCTCCACTTT
CASSTQRPNSPLHF
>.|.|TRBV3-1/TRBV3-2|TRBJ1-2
TGTGCCAGCAGCCACGCAGGGCTCTATGGCTACACCTTC
CASSHAGLYGYTF
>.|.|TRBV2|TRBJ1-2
TGTGCCAGCAGGGAGGGGGGTCCCATCTATGGCTACACCTTC
CASREGGPIYGYTF
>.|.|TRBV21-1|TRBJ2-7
TGTGCCAGCAGCAAAAAGGACGAGCAGTACTTC
CASSKKDEQYF
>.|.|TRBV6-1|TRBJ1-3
TGTGCCAGCAGTGATTACAATCTCTCTGGAAACACCATATATTTT
CASSDYNLSGNTIYF
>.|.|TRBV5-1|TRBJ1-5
TGCGCCAGCTCTAGGGCAGGGGATCAGCCCCAGCATTTT
CASSRAGDQPQHF
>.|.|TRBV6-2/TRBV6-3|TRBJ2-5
TGTGCCAGCAGCTATTTATTGAGAGAGACCCAGTACTTC
CASSYLLRETQYF
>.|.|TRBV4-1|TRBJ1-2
TGCGCCAGCAGCCAAGTCCCGGCGTTTACGAACTATGGCTACACCTTC
CASSQVPAFTNYGYTF
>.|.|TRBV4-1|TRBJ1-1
TGCGCCAGCAGCCTCGAGGGGGGGAGTGAAGCTTTCTTT
CASSLEGGSEAFF
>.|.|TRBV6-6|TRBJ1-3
TGTGCCAGCAGACGAGAGACAGTAGGCAGTTTGTTTGGAAACACCATATATTTT
CASRRETVGSLFGNTIYF
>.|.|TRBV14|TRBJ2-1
TGTGCCAGCAGCCAAGAAGGATTGCGCCTATCTTCCTACAATGAGCAGTTCTTC
CASSQEGLRLSSYNEQFF
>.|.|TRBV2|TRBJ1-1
TGTGCCAGCAGTCTTCAGGGGAACACTGAAGCTTTCTTT
CASSLQGNTEAFF
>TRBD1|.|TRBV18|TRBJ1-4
TGTGCCAGCTCGCCCACCGGAGGGGGCATGGATGAAAAACTGTTTTTT
CASSPTGGGMDEKLFF
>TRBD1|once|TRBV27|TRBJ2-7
TGTGCCAGCAGTTCCACAGACAGGGGGCATGTTCTGGGTGAGCAGTACTTC
CASSSTDRGHVLGEQYF
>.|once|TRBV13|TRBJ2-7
TGTGCCAGCAGCTTACTAGCGTCCTACGAGCAGTACTTC
CASSLLASYEQYF
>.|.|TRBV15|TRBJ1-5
TGTGCCACCAGCAGACTGCTTAGCAATCAGCCCCAGCATTTT
CATSRLLSNQPQHF
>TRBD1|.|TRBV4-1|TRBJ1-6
TGCGCCAGCAGCCAAGAGACAGGGCTCTCCTATAATTCACCCCTCCACTTT
CASSQETGLSYNSPLHF
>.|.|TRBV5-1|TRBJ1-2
TGCGCCAGCAGCTTGACTGCTCGGGCCTATGGCTACACCTTC
CASSLTARAYGYTF
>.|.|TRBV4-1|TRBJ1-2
TGCGCCAGCAGCCAAGGGCAGGGAGGGGACTATGGCTACACCTTC
CASSQGQGGDYGYTF
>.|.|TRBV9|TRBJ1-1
TGTGCCAGCAGCGTATTAGGTCGGGGTGTCAGGGACACTGAAGCTTTCTTT
CASSVLGRGVRDTEAFF
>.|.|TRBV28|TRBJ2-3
TGTGCCAGCAGTTTGATCCAGGACGACAATACGCAGTATTTT
CASSLIQDDNTQYF
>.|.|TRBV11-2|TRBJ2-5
TGTGCCAGCAGCTTAGGCTGGGGGAAAGAGACCCAGTACTTC
CASSLGWGKETQYF
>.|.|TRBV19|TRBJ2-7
TGTGCCAGTAGTATACAGGGTTTCTCCTACGAGCAGTACTTC
CASSIQGFSYEQYF
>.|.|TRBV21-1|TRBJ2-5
TGTGCCAGCAGCAGAAGCCAGGCCCTAGCGGGGGGGCCGATTTTGGATCGAGAGACCCAGTACTTC
CASSRSQALAGGPILDRETQYF
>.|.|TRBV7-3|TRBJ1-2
TGTGCCAGCAGCTTACAAGGAGGAGGCAACTATGGCTACACCTTC
CASSLQGGGNYGYTF